This TCR beta chain is drawn from a study of CD8 T cells in ankylosing spondylitis. Study-wide results and caveats: The disease-linked clones had a CD8+ phenotype and low blood frequencies. Earlier authors reported some of these motif variants in reactive arthritis synovial fluid and blood. Matched ankylosing spondylitis synovial fluid reportedly showed significant enrichment of disease-linked clones. In ankylosing spondylitis blood, a motif of eight highly homologous TCR beta variants appeared characteristic.

Regarding this clonotype: The antigen is unknown. A much larger clone lies a single base off, so this may be a read error.

From germline, CDR1 is SGHRS and CDR2 YFSETQ. The CDR3 covers 13 residues. Quantitative 5'-RACE with molecular barcodes produced the TCR beta libraries. TCRdb reanalysed the 5' RACE reads using MiXCR and keeps one entry per CDR3 protein. Among approximately 550,000 distinct CDR3 sequences listed, about 13% were seen once. Material for sequencing was blood, either unsorted or a sorted T cell fraction (not recorded which). This receptor was taken from a male donor with ankylosing spondylitis. The chain uses TRBV5-1 and TRBJ2-7; D is uncertain. For the CDR3, the DNA is TGCGCCAGCAGCATCCGGGCCGGCTACGACCAGTACGTC. Amino acid sequence: CASSIRAGYDQYV.